What follows are 21 T cell receptor beta chains derived from one specimen sequenced in a study of shared clonotypes between healthy human individuals. Only in-frame clones appear in the TCRdb table, and some are missing; sequencing was by immunoSEQ multiplex PCR. The table lists approximately 2.4 million clones, approximately 96% of them singletons, with over 0.1% in the top ten. What was sequenced was naive CD4+ T cells sorted from blood. Specified subset: CD45RA+ positively selected. The receptors derive from a man between 18 and 35 years old in good health.

The chain couples TRBV29-1 to TRBJ1-5; D is perhaps TRBD1 (6 bases). Germline loops: CDR1 SQVTM, CDR2 ANQGSEA. V lost 2 bases and J 7 bases, leaving 15 bases between the germline ends. This CDR3 is built from 14 residues. CDR3 amino acids: CSVERAGVRQPQHF. The CDR3 nucleotides are TGCAGCGTTGAAAGGGCAGGGGTACGGCAGCCCCAGCATTTT. Supplemented by reference TRBV29-1 and TRBJ1-5, the full variable domain reads SAVISQKPSRDICQRGTSLTIQCQVDSQVTMMFWYRQQPGQSLTLIATANQGSEATYESGFVIDKFPISRPNLTFSTLTVSNMSPEDSSIYLCSVERAGVRQPQHFGDGTRLSIL.

This chain joins TRBV5-1 and TRBJ2-3, with TRBD1 matching over 8 bases. Germline V lookup: CDR1 SGHRS, CDR2 YFSETQ. With V trimmed by 5 bases and J by 2 bases, 13 bases remained unmatched. CDR3 length equals 17 residues. As DNA, the CDR3 is TGCGCCAGCAGTTTACAGCCGATGGGACAGGTCACAGATACGCAGTATTTT. This sequence encodes CASSLQPMGQVTDTQYF.

The gene calls are TRBV5-4 and TRBJ2-5; maybe TRBD1 (6 bases). Germline assignment: CDR1 SGHNT and CDR2 YYREEE (reference sequence). Trimming pared 5 bases from V and 4 bases from J, leaving 21 bases between. CDR3 size: 16 residues. The CDR3 here is CASSPAGTLNRETQYF. CDR3 bases: TGTGCCAGCAGTCCGGCCGGGACACTCAACCGAGAGACCCAGTACTTC. Full variable domain (outside the CDR3, taken from reference TRBV5-4 and TRBJ2-5): ETGVTQSPTHLIKTRGQQVTLRCSSQSGHNTVSWYQQALGQGPQFIFQYYREEENGRGNFPPRFSGLQFPNYSSELNVNALELDDSALYLCASSPAGTLNRETQYFGPGTRLLVL.

CDR3 sequence reads: CASSWSEALTGELFF. The CDR3 nucleotides read TGTGCCAGCAGCTGGTCGGAAGCTCTCACCGGGGAGCTGTTTTTT. The V gene is TRBV9, the J gene TRBJ2-2; D gene unclear. The CDR3 length is 15 residues. Trimming shortened V by 4 bases and J by 4 bases, and 14 bases separated the two germline ends. In germline, CDR1 is SGDLS, CDR2 YYNGEE.

This clone was seen once. The gene calls are TRBV9 and TRBJ2-2, with 10 nucleotides matching TRBD1. Germline loops: CDR1 SGDLS, CDR2 YYNGEE. The CDR3 is made up of 15 amino acids. V was pared by 3 bases and J by 7 bases, with 6 bases of the junction left unmatched. The CDR3 DNA sequence: TGTGCCAGCAGCGGCCGGGACAGGGGCGGCGGGGAGCTGTTTTTT. Protein sequence: CASSGRDRGGGELFF.

The J gene is TRBJ1-6, the V gene TRBV18; the D is unclear. Germline CDR1 is KGHSH and CDR2 is LQKENI. CDR3 length: 15 residues. Trimming took 6 bases from V and 5 from J, leaving 14 bases between them. The CDR3 loop reads CASSTLRQHNSPLHF. In nucleotides, the CDR3 is TGTGCCAGCTCCACCCTCCGGCAACATAATTCACCCCTCCACTTT.

This chain links TRBV6-5 with TRBJ1-6; a weak D match, TRBD1 (6 bases). Trimming took 2 bases from V and 5 from J, leaving 7 bases between them. Germline loops: CDR1 MNHEY, CDR2 SVGAGI. The CDR3 extends over 14 amino acids. For the CDR3, the DNA is TGTGCCAGCAGTTACAGGGGGGATAATTCACCCCTCCACTTT. Protein sequence: CASSYRGDNSPLHF.

The chain uses TRBV7-9 and TRBJ2-2; D remains ambiguous. Germline-derived CDR1 and CDR2 are SEHNR and FQNEAQ (reference sequence). V was shortened by 6 bases and J by 3 bases, with 11 bases between the two germline ends. CDR3 length equals 14 residues. CDR3 bases: TGTGCCAGCAGACGGATAGTGGACACCGGGGAGCTGTTTTTT. Its translation is CASRRIVDTGELFF.

The chain uses TRBV4-1 and TRBJ1-1, with D unresolved. This CDR3 has 14 residues. V was pared by 3 bases and J by 4 bases, with 12 bases between. Germline lookup yields CDR1 MGHRA and CDR2 YSYEKL. CDR3 in amino acids: CASSHPGMSTEAFF. CDR3 sequence (DNA): TGCGCCAGCAGCCACCCGGGTATGAGCACTGAAGCTTTCTTT.

This clone was detected only once. The chain is built from TRBV30 and TRBJ2-6, with TRBD1 matching 9 bases. V dropped 3 bases and J dropped 1; count of bases not matched to a gene: 7. Germline-derived CDR1 and CDR2 are GTSNPN and SVGIG (reference sequence). The CDR3 is 17 amino acids. CDR3 nucleotides: TGTGCCTGGAGGATCCGGGACAGGGTGTCTGGGGCCAACGTCCTGACTTTC. Its protein is CAWRIRDRVSGANVLTF.

V is TRBV11-2 and J is TRBJ2-2; no firm D call. This CDR3 is built from 13 residues. The V and J ends lost 6 bases and 13 bases respectively, with 18 bases between them. Germline CDR1 is SGHAT and CDR2 is FQNNGV. In DNA, the CDR3 is TGTGCCAGCAGTCCTCAGGCGGCCGTGGGGCTGTTTTTT. It yields the protein CASSPQAAVGLFF.

The V gene is TRBV5-1, the J gene TRBJ2-5; 8 bases are shared with TRBD2. Germline values: CDR1 SGHRS, CDR2 YFSETQ. The CDR3 length is 16 residues. The V and J ends lost 0 bases and 2 bases, in that order; junction bases with no gene match: 6. CDR3 sequence: CASSLVPSGFQETQYF. CDR3 DNA: TGCGCCAGCAGCTTGGTTCCTAGCGGGTTTCAAGAGACCCAGTACTTC. Complete variable domain (other parts from reference TRBV5-1 and TRBJ2-5): KAGVTQTPRYLIKTRGQQVTLSCSPISGHRSVSWYQQTPGQGLQFLFEYFSETQRNKGNFPGRFSGRQFSNSRSEMNVSTLELGDSALYLCASSLVPSGFQETQYFGPGTRLLVL.

For the CDR3, the DNA is TGTGCCAGCAGCCCGAGGACAGGGGGGAACTATGGCTACACCTTC. This encodes CASSPRTGGNYGYTF. The chain uses TRBV5-6 and TRBJ1-2, with TRBD1 matching 10 bases. This CDR3 is 15 amino acids long. Germline loops: CDR1 SGHDT, CDR2 YYEEEE. Trimming removed 4 bases from V and 2 bases from J; junction bases left unmatched: 5.

The chain recombines TRBV2 with TRBJ2-7, with a possible D match to TRBD2 (6 bases). V lost 8 bases to trimming and J lost 2 bases, with 16 bases between them. The CDR3 loop spans 14 amino acids. Germline CDR1 SNHLY, CDR2 FYNNEI. This chain's CDR3 is CASGRSPGPYEQYF. The CDR3 DNA reads TGTGCCAGCGGGAGGTCCCCGGGCCCCTACGAGCAGTACTTC.

V gene TRBV29-1 combines with J gene TRBJ2-7; 9 nucleotides line up with TRBD1. Germline trimming cut 3 bases from V and 9 bases from J; bases unmatched to any gene: 6. The CDR3 length is 12 residues. Germline lookup yields CDR1 SQVTM and CDR2 ANQGSEA. CDR3 DNA: TGCAGCGTTGATGTGGACAGGGGAGGGCAGTACTTC. The encoded protein is CSVDVDRGGQYF.

The J gene is TRBJ1-1, the V gene TRBV4-3, with D perhaps matching TRBD1 (6 bases). CDR3 length: 15 amino acids. With 0 bases removed from V and 1 base from J, the gap between germline ends came to 9 bases. Germline lookup yields CDR1 LGHNA and CDR2 YSLEER. The CDR3 region is CASSQDQGKNTEAFF. CDR3 sequence (DNA): TGCGCCAGCAGCCAAGATCAGGGGAAGAACACTGAAGCTTTCTTT.

V is TRBV29-1 and J is TRBJ2-7; no reliable D call. The V end lost 1 base, the J end lost 4 bases, and 8 bases lay between the germline ends. This CDR3 contains 12 residues. Looked up from germline, CDR1 is SQVTM and CDR2 is ANQGSEA. DNA for the CDR3: TGCAGCGTTGAAGGTGGAGAGTACGAGCAGTACTTC. Translating gives CSVEGGEYEQYF.

This clone was observed a single time. The CDR3 is CASSSTSSGSVPLHEQFF. For the CDR3, the DNA is TGTGCCAGCAGCTCAACCTCTAGCGGGAGCGTTCCGTTGCATGAGCAGTTCTTC. This rearrangement joins TRBV5-8 to TRBJ2-1, with 10 bases fitting TRBD2. Trimming cost V 3 bases and J 8 bases; bases outside gene matches: 17. Germline V gene sequence: CDR1 SGHTS, CDR2 YDEGEE. The CDR3 loop spans 18 amino acids.

This chain links TRBV6-1 with TRBJ1-4; TRBD1 matches at 7 bases. CDR1 MNHNS and CDR2 SASEGT come from the germline V gene. This CDR3 has 15 amino acids. Trimming at V came to 9 bases and at J to 2 bases, leaving 9 bases not matched to a gene. The CDR3 bases are TGTGCCAGTGGAGGGGGCTATGGGACTAATGAAAAACTGTTTTTT. Residues: CASGGGYGTNEKLFF.

The chain couples TRBV7-9 to TRBJ1-2; 7 nucleotides align to TRBD1. The CDR3 runs 15 residues. CDR1 and CDR2 (germline): SEHNR, FQNEAQ (reference sequence). The V and J ends lost 1 base and 4 bases, in that order; junction bases with no gene match: 6. Here the CDR3 reads CASSLGGDSLYGYTF. The CDR3 DNA reads TGTGCCAGCAGCTTAGGTGGGGACAGTCTCTATGGCTACACCTTC.

Concerning this clone itself: Distinct nucleotide sequences in the sample also encode this CDR3. The chain employs TRBV7-2 and TRBJ2-1, with D uncertain. CDR1 and CDR2 from the germline V gene are SGHTA and FQGNSA. The CDR3 runs 14 residues. The V end was cut by 3 bases, the J end by 0 bases, with 6 bases between. CDR3 DNA sequence: TGTGCCAGCAGCTTGGGTAGCTCCTACAATGAGCAGTTCTTC. This translates into CASSLGSSYNEQFF.